Presented here are 26 T cell receptor beta chains from one specimen sequenced in a study of blood T cell repertoires in COVID-19. TCRdb's copy holds only in-frame clones and misses some; the assay was immunoSEQ multiplex PCR. The sample holds about 240,000 clones; approximately 78% are singletons and the top ten take around an eighth. The sequencing sample was made of peripheral blood. These receptors all stem from a woman aged 60-75 years with active or convalescent COVID-19.

The genes are TRBV6-6 and TRBJ1-4; D ambiguous. Germline CDR1 MNHNY, CDR2 SVGAGI (reference sequence). This CDR3 comprises 14 residues. V was trimmed by 0 bases and J by 4 bases, leaving 6 bases between them. CDR3 nucleotide sequence: TGTGCCAGCAGTTACTCGGGAGTTAATGAAAAACTGTTTTTT. Its protein is CASSYSGVNEKLFF.

The chain couples TRBV3-1 (or the pseudogene TRBV3-2) to TRBJ1-2, with 8 bases fitting TRBD1. The V and J ends lost 0 bases and 8 bases, in that order; junction bases with no gene match: 5. The CDR3 totals 14 residues. Germline CDR1 LGHDT, CDR2 YNNKEL (reference sequence). The CDR3 sequence: CASSQDRGQGGYTF. In nucleotides, the CDR3 is TGTGCCAGCAGCCAAGACAGGGGGCAAGGAGGCTACACCTTC.

This clone has a single count. The chain carries TRBV12-3 or TRBV12-4 and TRBJ2-5; possible D gene TRBD2, 6 bases. The V gene lost 10 bases and the J gene lost 5 bases, with 17 bases spanning the gap. CDR3 length: 13 amino acids. The CDR3 region has the DNA TGTGCCATTCGGTCCTCGGGGGTGGAGACCCAGTACTTC. Its protein is CAIRSSGVETQYF.

The chain employs TRBV3-1 (or the pseudogene TRBV3-2) and TRBJ1-2; TRBD1 might be the D (5 bases). The V gene lost 3 bases and the J gene lost 3 bases, with 11 bases spanning the gap. This CDR3 region has 14 residues. In germline, CDR1 is LGHDT, CDR2 YNNKEL (reference sequence). Here the CDR3 reads CASSQPDSHYGYTF. The CDR3 nucleotides read TGTGCCAGCAGCCAGCCCGACAGCCACTATGGCTACACCTTC.

The chain joins TRBV19 to TRBJ1-3; no firm D call. V gave up 10 bases and J gave up 3 bases, with 19 bases separating them. The CDR3 runs 15 residues. CDR1 and CDR2 (germline): LNHDA, SQIVND (reference sequence). CDR3 coding DNA: TGTGCCACGATGCCCCAGGCGATTCATGGAAACACCATATATTTT. Its translation is CATMPQAIHGNTIYF.

The chain combines TRBV4-3 with TRBJ2-2; 7 nucleotides align to TRBD1. This CDR3 is built from 13 residues. Germline V gene sequence: CDR1 LGHNA, CDR2 YSLEER. The J segment lost 8 bases and the V segment lost 0 bases, leaving 0 bases of the junction unmatched. CDR3 residues: CASSQETGGELFF. CDR3 sequence (DNA): TGCGCCAGCAGCCAAGAGACAGGGGGGGAGCTGTTTTTT.

V usage is TRBV7-2 and J usage is TRBJ2-7, with D unresolved. Germline CDR1 is SGHTA and CDR2 is FQGNSA. This CDR3 is built from 14 residues. Trimming shortened V by 5 bases and J by 0 bases, and 11 bases separated the two germline ends. The DNA for the CDR3 is TGTGCCAGCAGCGATCCACGGAGCTCCTACGAGCAGTACTTC. It is translated as CASSDPRSSYEQYF.

The genes are TRBV5-1 and TRBJ2-7; 7 nucleotides align to TRBD1. The germline gives CDR1 SGHRS, CDR2 YFSETQ. The J segment lost 1 base and the V segment lost 4 bases, leaving 5 bases of the junction unmatched. The CDR3 totals 14 residues. In DNA, the CDR3 is TGCGCCAGCAGCCCGGACAGGTGGTCCTACGAGCAGTACTTC. This translates into CASSPDRWSYEQYF.

The rearrangement joins TRBV19 to TRBJ2-4, with 9 bases fitting TRBD2. This CDR3 region has 15 residues. CDR1 and CDR2 from the germline V gene are LNHDA and SQIVND (reference sequence). V dropped 9 bases and J dropped 0; count of bases not matched to a gene: 6. The CDR3 here is CASRLAGLAKNIQYF. The CDR3 nucleotides are TGTGCCAGCCGCCTAGCGGGGTTAGCCAAAAACATTCAGTACTTC.

The J gene is TRBJ1-6, the V gene TRBV5-6; tentative D call: TRBD1 (6 bases). The CDR3 is 16 amino acids. Trimming stripped 4 bases from V and 8 bases from J, with 19 bases between. The germline CDR1 and CDR2 sequences are SGHDT and YYEEEE. The DNA of the CDR3 is TGTGCCAGCAGCCTGGGGCGGGGGCGCGGGCATTCACCCCTCCACTTT. Its protein is CASSLGRGRGHSPLHF.

This chain joins TRBV11-2 and TRBJ2-3; D is perhaps TRBD2 (5 bases). V lost 4 bases, J lost 8 bases, and 19 bases lay in between. The CDR3 is made up of 15 amino acids. Germline V gene data show CDR1 as SGHAT and CDR2 as FQNNGV. The CDR3 loop reads CASSSFEGHSSTQYF. The CDR3 DNA is TGTGCCAGCAGCTCCTTCGAGGGCCACAGCAGTACGCAGTATTTT. Filled out from reference TRBV11-2 and TRBJ2-3, the complete variable domain reads EAGVAQSPRYKIIEKRQSVAFWCNPISGHATLYWYQQILGQGPKLLIQFQNNGVVDDSQLPKDRFSAERLKGVDSTLKIQPAKLEDSAVYLCASSSFEGHSSTQYFGPGTRLTVL.

This clone showed up just a few times. This chain uses TRBV19 with TRBJ1-1; TRBD1 agrees at 8 bases. CDR1 and CDR2 (germline): LNHDA, SQIVND (reference sequence). The CDR3 sequence is 17 residues long. The V segment lost 3 bases and the J segment 1 base; nucleotides outside the gene matches: 10. In nucleotides, the CDR3 is TGTGCCAGTAGTATTTCCGGGACAGGTAGACAGAACACTGAAGCTTTCTTT. This encodes CASSISGTGRQNTEAFF. The full variable domain, in which reference TRBV19 and TRBJ1-1 provide the parts outside the CDR3, is DGGITQSPKYLFRKEGQNVTLSCEQNLNHDAMYWYRQDPGQGLRLIYYSQIVNDFQKGDIAEGYSVSREKKESFPLTVTSAQKNPTAFYLCASSISGTGRQNTEAFFGQGTRLTVV.

This chain links TRBV5-1 with TRBJ2-3; a possible D gene is TRBD2 (5 bases). Germline V gives CDR1 SGHRS, CDR2 YFSETQ. Trimming removed 4 bases from V and 4 bases from J, with 13 bases in between. This CDR3 region has 14 residues. CDR3 DNA sequence: TGCGCCAGCAGCCTGCTGCCTAGCCCAGATACGCAGTATTTT. Its translation is CASSLLPSPDTQYF.

The genes are TRBV14 and TRBJ2-1; 11 bases align to TRBD1. CDR3 length: 15 residues. V lost 4 bases to trimming and J lost 4 bases; unmatched junction nucleotides: 3. Germline values: CDR1 SGHDN, CDR2 FVKESK. The CDR3 sequence: CASSRGTGGYNEQFF. For the CDR3, the DNA is TGTGCCAGCAGCCGTGGGACAGGGGGGTACAATGAGCAGTTCTTC.

This clone was seen just once. The chain recombines TRBV19 with TRBJ2-5; 14 nucleotides match TRBD2. CDR3 length: 16 residues. The J segment lost 5 bases and the V segment lost 5 bases, leaving 7 bases of the junction unmatched. Germline CDR1 LNHDA, CDR2 SQIVND (reference sequence). The CDR3 region is CASSPTTSGGEETQYF. The CDR3 DNA is TGTGCCAGTAGTCCAACGACTAGCGGGGGGGAGGAGACCCAGTACTTC.

The gene calls are TRBV19 and TRBJ1-1, with 11 bases identical to TRBD1. V lost 10 bases to trimming and J lost 3 bases; unmatched junction nucleotides: 7. CDR1 LNHDA and CDR2 SQIVND come from the germline V gene (reference sequence). This CDR3 has 14 amino acids. The CDR3 is CATSDRGQDTEAFF. The CDR3, as DNA: TGTGCCACCTCGGACAGGGGGCAGGACACTGAAGCTTTCTTT. The complete variable domain, with remaining parts taken from reference TRBV19 and TRBJ1-1, reads DGGITQSPKYLFRKEGQNVTLSCEQNLNHDAMYWYRQDPGQGLRLIYYSQIVNDFQKGDIAEGYSVSREKKESFPLTVTSAQKNPTAFYLCATSDRGQDTEAFFGQGTRLTVV.

This clone was seen a few times. One end of the junction does not line up with germline, which may come from a read error. The V call is TRBV2, the J call TRBJ2-7, with 10 bases fitting TRBD1. The CDR3 consists of 14 residues. In germline, CDR1 is SNHLY, CDR2 FYNNEI. CDR3 sequence reads: CASRRDRGSHEQYF. CDR3 DNA: TGTGCCAGCAGGAGGGACAGGGGCTCCCACGAGCAGTACTTC.

The chain joins TRBV2 to TRBJ1-2, with TRBD1 matching over 8 bases. The CDR3 length is 14 residues. Germline CDR1 and CDR2: SNHLY and FYNNEI. V gave up 6 bases and J gave up 4 bases; unmatched junction bases: 7. The CDR3 DNA sequence: TGTGCCAGCAGAGCTGGACAGGGCGGCTATGGCTACACCTTC. Its translation: CASRAGQGGYGYTF.

The chain recombines TRBV2 with TRBJ2-1, with 8 nucleotides matching TRBD2. The V gene end was trimmed by 1 base and the J gene end by 3 bases; junction bases not matched to a gene: 5. CDR1 and CDR2 from the germline V gene are SNHLY and FYNNEI. CDR3 length: 16 residues. CDR3 loop: CASSEVWLAGYNEQFF. DNA of the CDR3: TGTGCCAGCAGTGAAGTGTGGCTAGCGGGCTACAATGAGCAGTTCTTC.

This chain links TRBV7-9 with TRBJ1-4, with TRBD1 matching 8 bases. This CDR3 comprises 16 residues. CDR1 SEHNR and CDR2 FQNEAQ come from the germline V gene (reference sequence). Trimming at V came to 0 bases and at J to 5 bases, leaving 5 bases not matched to a gene. The CDR3 loop is CASSLARGPANEKLFF. CDR3 nucleotides: TGTGCCAGCAGCTTAGCCAGGGGGCCCGCCAATGAAAAACTGTTTTTT.

The chain combines TRBV6-4 with TRBJ2-6; 7 nucleotides match TRBD1. The CDR3 consists of 16 residues. CDR1 and CDR2 from the germline V gene are MRHNA and SNTAGT. V was clipped by 5 bases and J by 1 base; unmatched bases: 5. CDR3 residues: CASSKGARSGANVLTF. The DNA of the CDR3 is TGTGCCAGCAGTAAGGGGGCTCGTTCTGGGGCCAACGTCCTGACTTTC.

The J gene is TRBJ1-2, the V gene TRBV6-2 or TRBV6-3; possibly TRBD1 for D (5 bases). Germline V gene lookup returns CDR1 MNHEY and CDR2 SVGEGT. V gave up 2 bases and J gave up 13 bases, with 14 bases separating them. The CDR3 is made up of 12 amino acids. CDR3 in DNA: TGTGCCAGCAGTTACGAAGTTGGCAGGGCCACCTTC. This encodes CASSYEVGRATF.

The V and J genes are TRBV4-3 and TRBJ2-3; 14 positions agree with TRBD2. The junction had 1 base not matched to a gene; V was cut back by 3 bases and J by 2 bases. This CDR3 has 16 amino acids. Germline assignment: CDR1 LGHNA and CDR2 YSLEER. Here the CDR3 reads CASSQGLAGDTDTQYF. The CDR3, as DNA: TGCGCCAGCAGCCAGGGACTAGCGGGGGACACAGATACGCAGTATTTT.

This chain connects TRBV13 to TRBJ2-1; D might be TRBD2 (6 bases). Trimming removed 5 bases from V and 4 bases from J, with 18 bases in between. This CDR3 region has 16 residues. Germline V gives CDR1 PRHDT, CDR2 FYEKMQ (reference sequence). This CDR3 is CASSLRGLPGYNEQFF. In DNA form, the CDR3 reads TGTGCCAGCAGCCTACGGGGACTCCCGGGGTACAATGAGCAGTTCTTC.

The chain employs TRBV3-1 (or the pseudogene TRBV3-2) and TRBJ2-3; D may be TRBD2 (7 bases). Germline V gene lookup returns CDR1 LGHDT and CDR2 YNNKEL (reference sequence). CDR3 length: 16 amino acids. Trimming took off 1 base at V and 10 bases at J, with 21 bases between the two ends. CDR3: CASSQGRWGGLVPQYF. As DNA, the CDR3 is TGTGCCAGCAGCCAAGGCCGATGGGGGGGGCTTGTGCCGCAGTATTTT.

The chain is built from TRBV7-2 and TRBJ2-5, with 14 positions matching TRBD2. The CDR3 spans 20 residues. CDR1 is SGHTA, CDR2 FQGNSA, per germline. J gave up 0 bases and V 0 bases, and 9 bases lay outside the gene matches. CDR3 bases: TGTGCCAGCAGCTTAGCACCCGGACTAGCGGGGGGACCTTACCAAGAGACCCAGTACTTC. Its translation is CASSLAPGLAGGPYQETQYF.